Presented here are 18 T cell receptor beta chains from one specimen sequenced in a study of T cell clonality in common variable immunodeficiency. Here immunoSEQ multiplex PCR was the method, and the copy in TCRdb shows in-frame clones only, minus some. The sample is made up of roughly 34,000 clones, none counted only once. The sequenced sample was peripheral blood mononuclear cells. The receptors come from a person aged 18 to 70 in good health.

This clone was found many times. A read error may account for a junction end that differs from germline. The sequenced fragment ends 3 residues before the CDR3 boundary, so the rest is inferred from the germline J gene. J is TRBJ2-7 and V is TRBV4-2; no reliable D call. Germline V gene sequence: CDR1 LGHNA, CDR2 YNFKEQ. The CDR3 loop spans 12 amino acids. CDR3 DNA (partial): TGCGCCAGCAGCCAAGATCGGTACGAG. Translating gives CASSQDRYE. The CDR3, in full, reads CASSQDRYEQYF.

This clone was observed at least ten times. The read terminates 3 residues before the CDR3 end, so the remaining end is supplied by the germline J gene. V and J are TRBV18 and TRBJ1-4, with 9 positions matching TRBD1. From germline, CDR1 is KGHSH and CDR2 LQKENI. J was trimmed by 7 bases and V by 6 bases; bases with no gene match: 6. The CDR3 covers 14 residues. This CDR3 is CASSPGQGGEKLFF. CDR3 bases read: TGTGCCAGCTCGCCGGGACAGGGAGGTGAAAAA.

This clone was seen at least ten times. The CDR3 extends 3 residues past the end of the read, so its final part is completed from the germline J gene. V is TRBV5-1 and J is TRBJ2-7, with TRBD1 matching 7 bases. The germline V gene encodes CDR1 SGHRS and CDR2 YFSETQ. The CDR3 is made up of 15 amino acids. Unmatched junction bases numbered 11, after V lost 6 bases and J lost 2 bases. The CDR3 is CASTAMGQPAYEQYF. CDR3 bases read: TGCGCCAGCACGGCCATGGGACAGCCGGCCTACGAG.

There are many counts of this clone. The sequenced fragment ends 3 residues before the CDR3 boundary, so the rest is inferred from the germline J gene. V usage is TRBV5-4 and J usage is TRBJ1-2, with a tentative D call TRBD1 (5 bases). The CDR3 runs 12 residues. The germline gives CDR1 SGHNT, CDR2 YYREEE (reference sequence). CDR3 protein: CASSPLGAGYTF. The part of the CDR3 DNA that was read is TGTGCCAGCAGCCCCCTTGGGGCCGGC.

This clone counts as medium-sized (0.01 to 0.1%). Germline and junction disagree at one end, which may indicate a read error. The sequence runs out 3 residues before the end of the CDR3; the remainder is reconstructed from the germline J gene. V usage is TRBV4-2 and J usage is TRBJ2-2; D gene ambiguous. CDR1 is LGHNA and CDR2 is YNFKEQ in the germline V gene. The CDR3 extends over 13 amino acids. Here the CDR3 reads CASSHLNTGELFF. Incomplete CDR3 DNA: TGCGCCAGCAGCCATCTGAACACCGGGGAG.

This clone was picked up many times. The sequence runs out 3 residues before the end of the CDR3; the remainder is reconstructed from the germline J gene. The J gene is TRBJ2-1, the V gene TRBV6-2 or TRBV6-3, with 7 nucleotides matching TRBD2. The CDR3 sequence is 15 residues long. CDR1 and CDR2 from the germline V gene are MNHEY and SVGEGT. Trimming cost V 6 bases and J 4 bases; bases outside gene matches: 9. CDR3 loop: CASSWVGGGYNEQFF. CDR3 DNA (partial): TGTGCCAGCAGCTGGGTTGGGGGGGGATACAATGAG.

The sample holds many counts of this clone. The CDR3 extends 3 residues past the end of the read, so its final part is completed from the germline J gene. The chain is built from TRBV4-2 and TRBJ2-1; D ambiguous. V was clipped by 2 bases and J by 9 bases, with 14 bases between them. Germline V gene data show CDR1 as LGHNA and CDR2 as YNFKEQ. CDR3 length equals 14 residues. Incomplete CDR3 DNA: TGTGCCAGCAGCCAACCGCTAGAGAGAGGTGAG. Its protein is CASSQPLERGE. Given in full, the CDR3 is CASSQPLERGEQFF.

The table lists this clone with many counts. The CDR3 goes on 3 residues after the read ends, and that part is filled in from the germline J gene. The chain is built from TRBV5-1 and TRBJ2-7, with D uncertain. From germline, CDR1 is SGHRS and CDR2 YFSETQ. The CDR3 has 13 amino acids. V lost 4 bases and J 4 bases, leaving 12 bases between the germline ends. The CDR3 loop reads CASSRLGPYEQYF. The DNA read from the CDR3 is TGCGCCAGCAGCCGGCTGGGCCCTTACGAG.

This clone came up many times. CDR3 DNA (partial): TGTGCCAGCAGCGTAGGGGGACAGGGGATCGGAGAGACC. Translation: CASSVGGQGIGET. The CDR3 as a whole reads CASSVGGQGIGETQYF. The chain combines TRBV9 with TRBJ2-5; 10 nucleotides agree with TRBD1. Read sequence stops 3 residues before the CDR3 end, and the germline J gene provides the missing end. With 0 bases clipped from V and 4 bases from J, the junction kept 6 bases outside the gene matches. Germline values: CDR1 SGDLS, CDR2 YYNGEE. This CDR3 is built from 16 residues. The full variable domain, rest sourced from reference TRBV9 and TRBJ2-5, is DSGVTQTPKHLITATGQRVTLRCSPRSGDLSVYWYQQSLDQGLQFLIQYYNGEERAKGNILERFSAQQFPDLHSELNLSSLELGDSALYFCASSVGGQGIGETQYFGPGTRLLVL.

In its sample, this clone was seen a few times. Sequencing ends 3 residues short of the CDR3 end; the germline J gene provides the rest. V gene TRBV10-2 combines with J gene TRBJ1-2, with a weak D call TRBD1 (6 bases). Deletions cut 3 bases from V and 6 bases from J, with 11 bases between. Germline lookup yields CDR1 WSHSY and CDR2 SAAADI. The CDR3 is made up of 13 amino acids. The CDR3 loop is CASSEPGADGYTF. The part of the CDR3 DNA that was read is TGCGCCAGCAGTGAACCAGGGGCGGATGGC.

This clone was observed many times. Read coverage stops 3 residues before the CDR3 terminus; the germline J gene supplies the remainder. The gene calls are TRBV27 and TRBJ2-1; D not resolved. The CDR3 runs 13 residues. V was cut by 6 bases and J by 5 bases, with 11 bases left in between. CDR1 is MNHEY and CDR2 is SMNVEV in the germline V gene (reference sequence). The CDR3 DNA, read in part, is TGTGCCAGCAGCCACGAGATAGACAATGAG. Its translation is CASSHEIDNE. The whole CDR3 sequence reads CASSHEIDNEQFF.

On this clone itself: The CDR3 end lies 3 residues beyond the end of the read and is filled in from the germline J gene. The genes are TRBV18 and TRBJ2-1, with 8 bases identical to TRBD2. V shed 4 bases and J 4 bases; nucleotides not matched to a gene: 9. Germline V gene lookup returns CDR1 KGHSH and CDR2 LQKENI. The CDR3 sequence is 16 residues long. CDR3 bases read: TGTGCCAGCTCACGTCGGGGGGGCACTGATTACAATGAG. Translating gives CASSRRGGTDYNE. From start to end, the CDR3 is CASSRRGGTDYNEQFF.

This clone was counted many times. The sequence runs out 3 residues before the end of the CDR3; the remainder is reconstructed from the germline J gene. The V and J genes are TRBV5-6 and TRBJ1-1, with D unclear. Germline CDR1 is SGHDT and CDR2 is YYEEEE. The CDR3 is 14 residues long. V was shortened by 5 bases and J by 3 bases, with 14 bases between the two germline ends. CDR3 loop: CASRLPGVDTEAFF. Incomplete CDR3 DNA: TGTGCCAGCAGACTCCCCGGGGTGGACACTGAA.

This clone was recorded many times. The CDR3 end is not reached by the read, which stops 3 residues before it; the germline J gene fills it in. This chain connects TRBV7-8 to TRBJ2-7, with 9 positions matching TRBD1. CDR1 is SGHVS, CDR2 FQNEAQ, per germline. The CDR3 contains 17 residues. Trimming at V came to 0 bases and at J to 5 bases, leaving 11 bases not matched to a gene. The part of the CDR3 DNA that was read is TGTGCCAGCAGCTTAGCGTGGACAGGGGCCGGGGTCGACGAG. Its translation: CASSLAWTGAGVDE. Given in full, the CDR3 is CASSLAWTGAGVDEQYF.

This clone was seen ten or more times. An end of the junction does not agree with germline; a read error may underlie this. With the read ending 3 residues before the CDR3 end, the germline J gene is used to fill in that end. The chain couples TRBV4-1 to TRBJ2-7; D is unresolved. The CDR3 consists of 14 residues. Germline CDR1 MGHRA, CDR2 YSYEKL. The covered CDR3 bases are TGCACCAGCAGCCAAATAAAATCCGCCTACGAG. Amino acid sequence: CTSSQIKSAYE. The complete CDR3 sequence is CTSSQIKSAYEQYF.

This clone occurred many times. The CDR3 end is not reached by the read, which stops 3 residues before it; the germline J gene fills it in. The J gene is TRBJ2-5, the V gene TRBV7-2, with D unclear. The CDR3 is made up of 12 amino acids. The V gene lost 5 bases and the J gene lost 4 bases, with 8 bases spanning the gap. Germline CDR1 is SGHTA and CDR2 is FQGNSA. CDR3 loop: CASSTQRETQYF. The sequenced CDR3 bases are TGTGCCAGCAGCACACAAAGAGAGACC.

This clone was seen many times. The read falls 3 residues short of the CDR3 end, and the missing part is taken from the germline J gene. The J gene is TRBJ1-2, the V gene TRBV18; 7 nucleotides match TRBD1. Unmatched junction bases numbered 15, after V lost 2 bases and J lost 6 bases. The CDR3 is 17 amino acids. Looked up from germline, CDR1 is KGHSH and CDR2 is LQKENI. The DNA read from the CDR3 is TGTGCCAGCTCACCAATGCACAGGGGATTGGGGCTGGATGGC. Protein product: CASSPMHRGLGLDG. The entire CDR3 reads CASSPMHRGLGLDGYTF.

This clone was seen many times. The read falls 3 residues short of the CDR3 end, and the missing part is taken from the germline J gene. The chain recombines TRBV12-5 with TRBJ1-4, with D tentatively TRBD1 (5 bases). Trimming shortened V by 7 bases and J by 1 base, and 10 bases separated the two germline ends. The CDR3 is made up of 14 amino acids. CDR1 LGHNT and CDR2 FRNRAP come from the germline V gene. The CDR3 loop reads CASARGVTNEKLFF. The part of the CDR3 DNA that was read is TGTGCTAGTGCCCGAGGGGTAACTAATGAAAAA.